Below, 16 T cell receptor beta chains from the same sample are listed, as sequenced in a study of blood T cell repertoires in COVID-19. TCRdb keeps only in-frame clones here, not all; method: immunoSEQ multiplex PCR. The sample contains some 410,000 clones, over 75% of which appear only once. The sequencing input was PBMCs or T cells enriched from blood (not recorded which). These receptors all come from a woman between 25 and 40 years old with acute COVID-19.

The V and J genes are TRBV3-1 (or the pseudogene TRBV3-2) and TRBJ2-2; D is possibly TRBD1 (6 bases). V was pared by 6 bases and J by 4 bases, with 12 bases between. Germline V lookup: CDR1 LGHDT, CDR2 YNNKEL (reference sequence). The CDR3 extends over 14 amino acids. CDR3 residues: CASREWGLTGELFF. The CDR3 nucleotides are TGTGCCAGCAGAGAATGGGGGCTCACCGGGGAGCTGTTTTTT.

CDR3 in amino acids: CAWAYRRTSGTYEQYF. CDR3 nucleotide sequence: TGTGCCTGGGCTTATCGTCGGACTAGCGGGACCTACGAGCAGTACTTC. The rearrangement uses TRBV30 and TRBJ2-7; 12 bases are a match to TRBD2. The CDR3 contains 16 residues. Germline assignment: CDR1 GTSNPN and CDR2 SVGIG (reference sequence). Trimming took 5 bases from V and 2 from J; bases not matched to a gene: 10.

This clone was seen only once. The chain recombines TRBV5-1 with TRBJ2-3, with 8 bases aligning to TRBD2. CDR3 size: 16 residues. Germline-derived CDR1 and CDR2 are SGHRS and YFSETQ. V shed 5 bases, J shed 0 bases, and the junction held 8 bases outside the gene matches. The CDR3 sequence: CASRKAERGSTDTQYF. The CDR3 DNA is TGCGCCAGCAGAAAGGCGGAGCGGGGGAGCACAGATACGCAGTATTTT.

CDR3: CASSVAVTSGGASYGELFF. CDR3 coding DNA: TGTGCCAGCAGCGTAGCTGTAACTAGCGGGGGGGCCAGTTACGGGGAGCTGTTTTTT. V and J are TRBV9 and TRBJ2-2; 13 nucleotides align to TRBD2. This CDR3 comprises 19 residues. The V and J ends lost 0 bases and 7 bases, in that order; junction bases with no gene match: 12. Germline loops: CDR1 SGDLS, CDR2 YYNGEE.

The rearrangement uses TRBV7-2 and TRBJ2-7; the D is unclear. The V and J ends lost 5 bases and 4 bases respectively, with 15 bases between them. CDR3 size: 14 residues. Germline loops: CDR1 SGHTA, CDR2 FQGNSA. The CDR3: CASSTRSSAYEQYF. DNA for the CDR3: TGTGCCAGCAGCACGCGGTCATCAGCGTACGAGCAGTACTTC.

The chain combines TRBV7-9 with TRBJ2-7, with 11 bases identical to TRBD1. CDR3 length: 14 amino acids. V dropped 5 bases and J dropped 6; count of bases not matched to a gene: 6. The germline CDR1 and CDR2 sequences are SEHNR and FQNEAQ (reference sequence). CDR3 sequence reads: CASSPGTGGGEQYF. The CDR3 DNA follows: TGTGCCAGCAGCCCAGGGACAGGGGGGGGCGAGCAGTACTTC.

This clone has only a few counts. The chain has TRBV21-1 and TRBJ1-1; the table calls TRBD1, which could not be checked here. TRBV21-1 is designated a pseudogene. CDR3 length: 22 residues. The CDR3 region is CASSRADLPIPGTGGKSTEAFF. Here the CDR3 DNA reads TGTGCCAGCAGCCGCGCAGATTTGCCCATTCCAGGGACAGGGGGAAAAAGCACTGAAGCTTTCTTT.

The chain has TRBV6-2 or TRBV6-3 and TRBJ1-2; 9 bases are shared with TRBD1. Losses at the gene ends were 0 bases for V and 2 bases for J; bases not matched to a gene: 4. In germline, CDR1 is MNHEY, CDR2 SVGEGT. There are 16 residues in the CDR3. CDR3 DNA sequence: TGTGCCAGCAGTTACTCAGGGACAGGGAGAAACTATGGCTACACCTTC. This sequence encodes CASSYSGTGRNYGYTF.

This clone was seen only once. The chain combines TRBV7-9 with TRBJ1-1; 7 bases align to TRBD1. CDR1 and CDR2 from the germline V gene are SEHNR and FQNEAQ (reference sequence). The CDR3 contains 17 residues. The V gene end was trimmed by 5 bases and the J gene end by 0 bases; junction bases not matched to a gene: 12. CDR3 protein: CASSMPGQSLMNTEAFF. The DNA of the CDR3 is TGTGCCAGCAGCATGCCGGGACAGAGTCTCATGAACACTGAAGCTTTCTTT.

This clone was detected only once. The rearrangement uses TRBV7-9 and TRBJ1-1; TRBD1 is a possible D gene (6 bases). This CDR3 contains 14 residues. The germline gives CDR1 SEHNR, CDR2 FQNEAQ (reference sequence). V lost 5 bases and J lost 6, with 16 bases in between. CDR3 sequence: CASSPPRGISEAFF. Here the CDR3 DNA reads TGTGCCAGCAGCCCCCCCAGGGGAATCTCTGAAGCTTTCTTT.

The chain recombines TRBV5-1 with TRBJ1-2; 9 nucleotides match TRBD1. The CDR3 totals 14 residues. V shed 4 bases and J 8 bases; nucleotides not matched to a gene: 9. In germline, CDR1 is SGHRS, CDR2 YFSETQ. The CDR3 region is CASSGQGRVGGYTF. CDR3 DNA: TGCGCCAGCAGCGGACAGGGGCGGGTCGGAGGCTACACCTTC.

This chain connects TRBV12-5 to TRBJ2-7, with D tentatively TRBD1 (6 bases). The CDR3 covers 15 residues. V lost 6 bases to trimming and J lost 6 bases, with 21 bases between them. The germline CDR1 and CDR2 sequences are LGHNT and FRNRAP. CDR3 sequence: CASGSRAGVKGEQYF. CDR3 bases: TGTGCTAGTGGAAGTAGGGCAGGGGTTAAGGGCGAGCAGTACTTC. The full variable domain, in which reference TRBV12-5 and TRBJ2-7 provide the parts outside the CDR3, is DARVTQTPRHKVTEMGQEVTMRCQPILGHNTVFWYRQTMMQGLELLAYFRNRAPLDDSGMPKDRFSAEMPDATLATLKIQPSEPRDSAVYFCASGSRAGVKGEQYFGPGTRLTVT.

This sequence joins TRBV19 and TRBJ2-3; possible D gene TRBD1, 5 bases. Germline V gives CDR1 LNHDA, CDR2 SQIVND (reference sequence). CDR3 length: 14 amino acids. V was cut by 4 bases and J by 1 base, with 9 bases left in between. CDR3 bases: TGTGCCAGTAGTACCAGGGTAGGCACAGATACGCAGTATTTT. It yields the protein CASSTRVGTDTQYF.

The chain joins TRBV18 to TRBJ2-2; D remains ambiguous. CDR1 is KGHSH and CDR2 is LQKENI in the germline V gene. The CDR3 length is 17 residues. The V end was cut by 1 base, the J end by 0 bases, with 12 bases between. CDR3 protein: CASSPQSRLANTGELFF. The CDR3 DNA is TGTGCCAGCTCACCACAGTCAAGGCTAGCGAACACCGGGGAGCTGTTTTTT.

The V and J genes are TRBV12-5 and TRBJ1-5, with no clear D. Trimming removed 4 bases from V and 6 bases from J, with 16 bases in between. The CDR3 length is 15 residues. The germline CDR1 and CDR2 sequences are LGHNT and FRNRAP. The CDR3 sequence is CASGSHALRGQPQHF. Written as DNA, the CDR3 is TGTGCTAGTGGTTCGCATGCCCTTCGGGGTCAGCCCCAGCATTTT.

The chain uses TRBV5-5 and TRBJ2-7; 8 positions agree with TRBD1. V lost 7 bases, J lost 2 bases, and 8 bases stayed unmatched. The CDR3 sequence is 14 residues long. The germline gives CDR1 SGHKS, CDR2 YYEKEE (reference sequence). In nucleotides, the CDR3 is TGTGCCAGCCAAGACAGGGGCGGGACCTACGAGCAGTACTTC. This codes for CASQDRGGTYEQYF.